This TCR beta chain was obtained from a study of blood T cell repertoires in COVID-19. This CDR3 spans 14 amino acids. CDR1 and CDR2 from the germline V gene are SGHTA and FQGNSA. V lost 6 bases and J lost 2, with 11 bases in between. This table comes from immunoSEQ multiplex PCR, and its TCRdb copy is limited to in-frame clones, with some not included. Of under 300,000 clones in the sample, about 87% were seen once. The sequencing input was PBMCs or T cells enriched from blood (not recorded which). The TCR was taken from a woman between 45 and 60 years old who had recovered from COVID-19. The rearrangement joins TRBV7-2 to TRBJ1-5, with D possibly TRBD1 on 5 matching bases. CDR3 amino acids: CASSPRVGNQPQHF. In DNA, the CDR3 is TGTGCCAGCAGTCCCAGGGTTGGCAATCAGCCCCAGCATTTT.